This T cell receptor beta chain was retrieved from a study of blood T cell repertoires in COVID-19. Overall study: Sites across the United States, Italy and Spain contributed samples from acute and convalescent COVID-19. T cells, B-cell-depleted T cells, or PBMCs supplied cDNA or gDNA.

CDR1 is LGHNA and CDR2 is YSLEER in the germline V gene. The CDR3 is 15 amino acids. J gave up 1 base and V 1 base, and 2 bases lay outside the gene matches. Original processing methods: Using reference gene primer amplification, nucleated cell counts were estimated. Measured with immunoSEQ multiplex PCR; TCRdb has only the in-frame clones, and not every one. Clone size and V and J calls were adopted from that table, with D and trimming inferred from the DNA. Found here are about 150,000 clones, 87% of them singletons; the top ten hold around 8.6%. The clonotype was recovered from a woman between 45 and 60 years old with active or convalescent COVID-19. The rearrangement joins TRBV4-3 to TRBJ2-7, with 9 bases lining up with TRBD2. Sequenced sample: peripheral blood. CDR3 in amino acids: CASSQVAGASYEQYF. The DNA for the CDR3 is TGCGCCAGCAGCCAAGTAGCGGGAGCTTCCTACGAGCAGTACTTC.